This is a list of T cell receptor beta chains from one sample in a study of regulatory T cells in long-lasting Graves disease. TCRdb reprocessed the multiplex PCR reads via MiXCR and lists one record per CDR3 protein. The sample lists roughly 700,000 distinct CDR3 sequences; 30% were seen once. Sample: peripheral blood mononuclear cells (PBMCs), taken when the disease was refractory, from a patient treated with antithyroid drugs. The receptor set was obtained from a female donor with Graves disease. The CDR3 runs from the conserved cysteine through the conserved F or W. D genes are given only for firm matches. Part of the rows lack a size; the others show once, few, many or a class for expanded clones.

d_call,v_call,clone_size,j_call,cdr3_aa,cdr3_nt
.,TRBV5-1,.,TRBJ1-1,CASSYSGTPNTEAFF,TGCGCCAGCAGCTATTCCGGGACACCAAACACTGAAGCTTTCTTT
TRBD2,TRBV28,many,TRBJ2-7,CASSFRAGGHNEQYF,TGTGCCAGCAGTTTTAGAGCGGGAGGGCACAACGAGCAGTACTTC
TRBD1,TRBV5-4,once,TRBJ1-1,CASSQPRGRTTEAFF,TGTGCCAGCAGCCAGCCCAGGGGGCGAACCACTGAAGCTTTCTTT
.,TRBV11-2,.,TRBJ2-7,CASSSVLYEQYF,TGTGCCAGCAGCTCGGTCCTGTACGAGCAGTACTTC
.,TRBV6-5,.,TRBJ2-1,CASSYSRYDEQFF,TGTGCCAGCAGTTACTCGAGGTACGATGAGCAGTTCTTC
.,TRBV18,few,TRBJ1-2,CASSPVGGDGYTF,TGTGCCAGCTCACCAGTGGGAGGGGATGGCTACACCTTC
TRBD1,TRBV7-9,.,TRBJ1-1,CASSIIQGKTEAFF,TGTGCCAGCAGCATAATACAGGGGAAAACTGAAGCTTTCTTT
TRBD1,TRBV28,few,TRBJ1-1,CASTHLRGQGLQGHTEAFF,TGTGCCAGCACCCACCTCCGGGGACAGGGTCTCCAGGGTCACACTGAAGCTTTCTTT
.,TRBV5-6,.,TRBJ2-5,CASRPVGWGTQYF,TGTGCCAGCAGACCCGTAGGGTGGGGGACCCAGTACTTC
.,TRBV11-2,few,TRBJ1-2,CASRTSQGANYGYTF,TGTGCCAGCAGGACGAGTCAGGGAGCTAACTATGGCTACACCTTC
TRBD1,TRBV20-1,few,TRBJ1-2,CSARDYVPGQGLVGYTF,TGCAGTGCTAGGGACTATGTGCCGGGACAGGGGCTAGTAGGGTACACCTTC
TRBD1,TRBV11-1,few,TRBJ1-5,CASDTGGDQPQHF,TGTGCCAGCGATACAGGGGGCGATCAGCCCCAGCATTTT
.,TRBV27,.,TRBJ1-6,CASSLLAESSPLHF,TGTGCCAGCAGTTTATTGGCAGAGAGTTCACCCCTCCACTTT
.,TRBV5-1,few,TRBJ2-7,CASSFGAGNMGSYEQYF,TGCGCCAGCAGCTTTGGGGCAGGGAACATGGGATCCTACGAGCAGTACTTC
.,TRBV19,few,TRBJ2-2,CASSYTANTGELFF,TGTGCCAGTAGTTACACAGCGAACACCGGGGAGCTGTTTTTT
TRBD1,TRBV5-1,few,TRBJ1-2,CASSFPPGQGARDGYTF,TGCGCCAGCAGCTTTCCACCGGGACAGGGGGCGCGTGATGGCTACACCTTC
.,TRBV29-1,.,TRBJ2-2,CSVESGNTGELFF,TGCAGCGTTGAATCAGGGAACACCGGGGAGCTGTTTTTT
.,TRBV7-9,.,TRBJ1-1,CASSSREYTEAFF,TGTGCCAGCAGCAGCAGGGAGTACACTGAAGCTTTCTTT
.,TRBV3-1,.,TRBJ1-1,CASSQDSEDTEAFF,TGTGCCAGCAGCCAAGATTCAGAGGACACTGAAGCTTTCTTT
TRBD2,TRBV6-1,.,TRBJ2-1,CASSTSGRGNEQFF,TGTGCCAGCAGTACTAGCGGGAGAGGGAATGAGCAGTTCTTC
TRBD2,TRBV6-2/TRBV6-3,.,TRBJ2-2,CASSRTSGSGTGEPFF,TGTGCCAGCAGTCGGACTAGCGGGAGTGGCACCGGGGAGCCGTTTTTT
TRBD2,TRBV5-4,few,TRBJ2-7,CASSYSGRLYEQYF,TGTGCCAGCAGCTACAGCGGGAGACTCTACGAGCAGTACTTC
TRBD1,TRBV11-1,.,TRBJ1-6,CASGQGLLLDPPLHF,TGTGCCAGCGGACAGGGACTCCTTCTGGATCCACCCCTCCACTTT
TRBD2,TRBV6-2/TRBV6-3,.,TRBJ2-1,CASSYVGVLAGAYNEQFF,TGTGCCAGCAGTTACGTGGGGGTACTAGCGGGAGCATACAATGAGCAGTTCTTC
.,TRBV12-3/TRBV12-4,few,TRBJ1-5,CASSLDLTDLNQPQHF,TGTGCCAGCAGTTTAGACCTTACGGACCTTAATCAGCCCCAGCATTTT
.,TRBV7-9,few,TRBJ2-7,CASSLPPTVEQYF,TGTGCCAGCAGCTTACCCCCCACCGTCGAGCAGTACTTC
.,TRBV20-1,few,TRBJ1-1,CSASQRGKSEAFF,TGCAGTGCTAGTCAAAGAGGGAAGTCTGAAGCTTTCTTT
TRBD2,TRBV12-3/TRBV12-4,many,TRBJ2-7,CASSRTSGRWDEQYF,TGTGCCAGCAGCCGGACTAGCGGGAGATGGGACGAGCAGTACTTC
TRBD2,TRBV5-1,.,TRBJ2-3,CASSIPRTSGRAVTDTQYF,TGCGCCAGCAGCATCCCCCGGACTAGCGGGAGGGCTGTCACAGATACGCAGTATTTT
.,TRBV6-2/TRBV6-3,few,TRBJ1-5,CASSYAAVDQPQHF,TGTGCCAGCAGTTATGCGGCTGTAGATCAGCCCCAGCATTTT
.,TRBV9,.,TRBJ2-2,CASSPFSSGELFF,TGTGCCAGCTCACCATTCTCTTCCGGGGAGCTGTTTTTT
.,TRBV27,many,TRBJ1-2,CASSLLGEPHGYTF,TGTGCCAGCAGTTTACTCGGGGAGCCTCATGGCTACACCTTC
.,TRBV29-1,.,TRBJ1-1,CSVGVNSEAFF,TGCAGCGTTGGGGTAAACTCTGAAGCTTTCTTT
TRBD2,TRBV6-1,many,TRBJ2-7,CASRPTGLASYEQYF,TGTGCCAGCAGGCCCACGGGACTAGCATCCTACGAGCAGTACTTC
.,TRBV7-6,few,TRBJ2-7,CASSFGSGSSYEQYF,TGTGCCAGCAGCTTTGGGTCCGGGAGCTCCTACGAGCAGTACTTC
TRBD1,TRBV29-1,many,TRBJ1-1,CSVERQGNTEAFF,TGCAGCGTTGAGAGACAGGGGAACACTGAAGCTTTCTTT
.,TRBV7-2,few,TRBJ1-4,CASSFSREEKLFF,TGTGCCAGCAGCTTCAGCAGGGAGGAAAAACTGTTTTTT
.,TRBV12-3/TRBV12-4,.,TRBJ1-5,CASSSMISNQPQHF,TGTGCCAGCAGTTCTATGATTAGCAATCAGCCCCAGCATTTT